Listed below are T cell receptor beta chains from one sample, sequenced in a study of T cells in Graves' hyperthyroidism and ophthalmopathy. One entry per CDR3 protein results from TCRdb running MiXCR on the multiplex PCR reads. The data show some 560,000 distinct CDR3 sequences, about 15% seen once. Sequenced input: blood. These receptors all come from a woman in her thirties or forties with Graves' hyperthyroidism. Each CDR3 is given with its conserved first and last residue. A D gene is named only where the DNA matches it firmly. Not all rows give a size; the values are once, few, many and, for expanded clones, a class.

TGTGCCAGCAGCGGAAGGCGAAGGAACACTGAAGCTTTCTTT	CASSGRRRNTEAFF	-	TRBJ1-1	many	TRBV6-1
TGTGCCAGCAGTTTTTTCCTTACCCCGCACGAGCAGTACTTC	CASSFFLTPHEQYF	-	TRBJ2-7	many	TRBV28
TGCGCCAGCAGCTTGGATCCGGGGGCGAGGGGAAACACCATATATTTT	CASSLDPGARGNTIYF	-	TRBJ1-3	-	TRBV5-1
TGCAGTGCGGCCAGACAGGGCGGCGAGCAGTACTTC	CSAARQGGEQYF	TRBD1	TRBJ2-7	many	TRBV20-1
TGTGCCACCAGCAGAGATCGACAGGGTGGCGCGAACACCGGGGAGCTGTTTTTT	CATSRDRQGGANTGELFF	TRBD1	TRBJ2-2	-	TRBV15
TGTGCCAGCAGCCTCCAGCTAGTGAGGCAGGGTAACATTCAGTACTTC	CASSLQLVRQGNIQYF	-	TRBJ2-4	many	TRBV7-2
TGTGCCAGCGGGGACGGGAATGAGCAGTTCTTC	CASGDGNEQFF	-	TRBJ2-1	few	TRBV6-1
TGTGCCAGCATCAGGGACCCTTTATACAATGAGCAGTTCTTC	CASIRDPLYNEQFF	-	TRBJ2-1	many	TRBV5-6
TGTGCCAGCAGTGAAAGAGGACGAGAAGAGCAGTACTTC	CASSERGREEQYF	-	TRBJ2-7	-	TRBV25-1
TGTGCCAGCTCACCTGTCGTTAGCGGCAATGAGCAGTTCTTC	CASSPVVSGNEQFF	-	TRBJ2-1	many	TRBV18
TGCAGTGTCGATGCGCGGGAGGGCTACGAGCAGTACTTC	CSVDAREGYEQYF	TRBD2	TRBJ2-7	many	TRBV20-1
TGTGCCAGTACACCCAGGGCCTCAGGGATCGTTGACTACAATGAGCAGTTCTTC	CASTPRASGIVDYNEQFF	-	TRBJ2-1	few	TRBV19
TGTGCCAGCAGTTTACTGAAGGGAGAAAAACTGTTTTTT	CASSLLKGEKLFF	-	TRBJ1-4	many	TRBV12-3/TRBV12-4
TGTGCCAGCAGCCCAACCGACAGGGGAAGACCTAGCACAGATACGCAGTATTTT	CASSPTDRGRPSTDTQYF	TRBD1	TRBJ2-3	-	TRBV7-9
TGTGCCAGCAGTTACGCAGCGGGAGACGAGCAGTACTTC	CASSYAAGDEQYF	TRBD2	TRBJ2-7	many	TRBV6-5
TGTGCCAGCAGTAGAGGACAGATAGTTAACTATGGCTACACCTTC	CASSRGQIVNYGYTF	-	TRBJ1-2	many	TRBV12-3/TRBV12-4
TGTGCCTGGAGCACCGGGACAGGGTTCAATCAGCCCCAGCATTTT	CAWSTGTGFNQPQHF	TRBD1	TRBJ1-5	many	TRBV30
TGTGCCAGCAGCTTAAGAAACCCCACCGGGACAGTCAATGTCAACTATGGCTACACCTTC	CASSLRNPTGTVNVNYGYTF	TRBD1	TRBJ1-2	many	TRBV27
TGTGCCAGCAGCCCTCGAAATCGAGCAGATACGCAGTATTTT	CASSPRNRADTQYF	-	TRBJ2-3	many	TRBV11-2
TGTGCCAGCAGTTTAGAGCCTGGGTCCCGGGTAGCTTTCTTT	CASSLEPGSRVAFF	-	TRBJ1-1	many	TRBV28
TGTGCCAGCAGCAGACCGGGACAGCAATTTCAAGAGACCCAGTACTTC	CASSRPGQQFQETQYF	TRBD1	TRBJ2-5	many	TRBV6-1
TGTGCCAGCAGTGAATCTGGAGGAGCTTTCTTT	CASSESGGAFF	-	TRBJ1-1	-	TRBV25-1
TGTGCCAGCAGTGAATTCCAGGGACTTTCACCCCTCCACTTT	CASSEFQGLSPLHF	-	TRBJ1-6	many	TRBV6-1
TGTGCCAGCACGACAGGGGGTGAGCAGTTCTTC	CASTTGGEQFF	TRBD1	TRBJ2-1	many	TRBV2
TGTGCCAGCGGTAAGACGACTAGCGGGAGTGAGACCCAGTACTTC	CASGKTTSGSETQYF	TRBD2	TRBJ2-5	-	TRBV27
TGTGCCAGCACCGGGGGATTGAGAGAGACCCAGTACTTC	CASTGGLRETQYF	-	TRBJ2-5	many	TRBV2
TGTGCCAGCAGCGTAGATACGGGAGGGCCCTACGAGCAGTACTTC	CASSVDTGGPYEQYF	TRBD2	TRBJ2-7	-	TRBV9
TGTGCCAGCGGCGGGCCTAACTATGGCTACACCTTC	CASGGPNYGYTF	-	TRBJ1-2	many	TRBV28
TGTGCCAGCAGTGAACTGAGGTCCTCTGGAAACACCATATATTTT	CASSELRSSGNTIYF	-	TRBJ1-3	few	TRBV6-1
TGTGCCAGCAGATTGACAGGTAGCACCTACAATGAGCAGTTCTTC	CASRLTGSTYNEQFF	-	TRBJ2-1	many	TRBV2
TGTGCCAGCAGGGCCCGGGACAGCGACGAGCAGTACTTC	CASRARDSDEQYF	TRBD1	TRBJ2-7	many	TRBV5-6
TGTGCCAGCAGTACCCAGGAGGGGGGAACATTGTACAATGAGCAGTTCTTC	CASSTQEGGTLYNEQFF	-	TRBJ2-1	many	TRBV27
TGTGCCAGCAGTCTTACAGGGACTGGAAACACCATATATTTT	CASSLTGTGNTIYF	-	TRBJ1-3	many	TRBV28
TGTGCCAGCAGTCATAAAGCCGGGACAGGGGGTAATTCACCCCTCCACTTT	CASSHKAGTGGNSPLHF	TRBD1	TRBJ1-6	many	TRBV6-1
TGTGCCAGCAGCACTGCAGGGGGTGCTGGAAACACCATATATTTT	CASSTAGGAGNTIYF	TRBD1	TRBJ1-3	-	TRBV7-8
TGTGCCAGCAGTCGGACAGGGGGGGAAGGCTACACCTTC	CASSRTGGEGYTF	TRBD1	TRBJ1-2	-	TRBV6-1
TGTGCCAGCAGGAACAGCAATTCACCCCTCCACTTT	CASRNSNSPLHF	-	TRBJ1-6	many	TRBV2
TGTGCCAGCAGTTTAGGACCGAGCTACGAGCAGTACTTC	CASSLGPSYEQYF	-	TRBJ2-7	many	TRBV7-2
TGCAGTGCTAGTCTTCCGGGAGGGCCCAACGAGCAGTACTTC	CSASLPGGPNEQYF	TRBD2	TRBJ2-7	many	TRBV20-1
TGCGCCAGCAGCGCGGACGTTTCTAGTGGCTACACCTTC	CASSADVSSGYTF	-	TRBJ1-2	-	TRBV10-1
TGTGCCACCAGTGACTCCTCGACTAGCGGGACCTACAATGAGCAGTTCTTC	CATSDSSTSGTYNEQFF	TRBD2	TRBJ2-1	many	TRBV24-1
TGCAGTGCTAGTTCGGTGGGGACAGGGGGTGGCTACACCTTC	CSASSVGTGGGYTF	TRBD1	TRBJ1-2	-	TRBV20-1
TGTGCCAGCAGTTATCCGACAGGGGGCAGGACGGAGACCCAGTACTTC	CASSYPTGGRTETQYF	TRBD1	TRBJ2-5	many	TRBV6-1
TGTGCCAGCAGCTTAGCTCGGAGGACCGGGGAGCTGTTTTTT	CASSLARRTGELFF	-	TRBJ2-2	-	TRBV7-2
TGCAGTGCCCCGGGACAGGGGATGGTCACTGAAGCTTTCTTT	CSAPGQGMVTEAFF	TRBD1	TRBJ1-1	-	TRBV20-1
TGTGCCAGTAGTATTTCTCATACAACGAACACTGAAGCTTTCTTT	CASSISHTTNTEAFF	-	TRBJ1-1	few	TRBV19
TGTGCCAGCAGAACTAGCGGGGGGATTACTGAGCAGTTCTTC	CASRTSGGITEQFF	TRBD2	TRBJ2-1	-	TRBV6-1
TGTGCCAGCAGTGATTGGACAGGGTCCAGGAACTATGGCTACACCTTC	CASSDWTGSRNYGYTF	TRBD1	TRBJ1-2	many	TRBV6-1
TGTGCCAGCAGCTTATCCTACAACACCAAAGCTTTCTTT	CASSLSYNTKAFF	-	TRBJ1-1	many	TRBV7-2
TGTGCCAGCAGCAACGGGGTTACTGAAGCTTTCTTT	CASSNGVTEAFF	-	TRBJ1-1	many	TRBV28
TGTGCCAGCAGCCTCGAAGGAGGGTCGGCTAATGAAAAACTGTTTTTT	CASSLEGGSANEKLFF	-	TRBJ1-4	few	TRBV7-9
TGTGCCAGCAGTTACTCTCGGGAGGGTGAGCAGTTCTTC	CASSYSREGEQFF	TRBD2	TRBJ2-1	-	TRBV6-2/TRBV6-3